These 25 T cell receptor beta chains originate from one sample sequenced in a study of regulatory T cells in long-lasting Graves disease. CDR3 regions were amplified by Arm-PCR using iRepertoire HTBI primers to build TCR beta libraries. TCRdb recomputed calls from the multiplex PCR reads with MiXCR, one row per CDR3 protein. This repertoire shows almost 350,000 distinct CDR3 sequences, about 20% found once; its top ten account for 25% to 30%. Described time point: persistent/refractory GD, antithyroid drugs over 5 years with positive TRAb. With RNA extracted from PBMCs as input, the TCR library was made. This material consisted of peripheral blood mononuclear cells (PBMCs), taken when the disease was refractory, from a patient treated with antithyroid drugs. The receptors here all came from a female donor with Graves disease.

The chain is built from TRBV7-9 and TRBJ2-2, with D unresolved. V was cut by 3 bases and J by 6 bases, with 11 bases left in between. Germline V gives CDR1 SEHNR, CDR2 FQNEAQ (reference sequence). The CDR3 loop spans 14 amino acids. The CDR3 nucleotides are TGTGCCAGCAGCTTGAACAGTAGGGCCGGGGAGCTGTTTTTT. Amino acid sequence: CASSLNSRAGELFF.

This clonotype was observed a handful of times. Just one base apart from a much larger clone, this may be a read error. The gene calls are TRBV27 and TRBJ2-7, with a possible D match to TRBD2 (5 bases). This CDR3 is 14 amino acids long. Germline values: CDR1 MNHEY, CDR2 SMNVEV (reference sequence). CDR3 bases: TGTGCCAGCAGTGCGGACTCTGACTCCTACGAGCTGTACTTC. Its protein product is CASSADSDSYELYF.

This chain links TRBV6-1 with TRBJ1-1, with 7 nucleotides matching TRBD1. The germline gives CDR1 MNHNS, CDR2 SASEGT. The ends lost 10 bases at V and 0 bases at J; junction bases unmatched: 11. This CDR3 spans 15 amino acids. Here the CDR3 DNA reads TGTGCCACTACCCTAAACAGGGGTATGAACACTGAAGCTTTCTTT. The encoded protein is CATTLNRGMNTEAFF.

The chain has TRBV6-5 and TRBJ2-7; weak D call: TRBD1 (6 bases). V was trimmed by 4 bases and J by 1 base, leaving 14 bases between them. Germline CDR1 is MNHEY and CDR2 is SVGAGI. CDR3 size: 15 residues. The CDR3 DNA is TGTGCCAGCAGTTGGGCTAAACAGGGTTCCTACGAGCAGTACTTC. Translation: CASSWAKQGSYEQYF.

This clonotype was counted ten times or more. V and J are TRBV3-1 and TRBJ2-7; D is undetermined. The CDR3 is 14 residues long. Per germline, CDR1 LGHDT and CDR2 YNNKEL (reference sequence). The V end was cut by 3 bases, the J end by 2 bases, with 11 bases between. CDR3 bases: TGTGCCAGCAGCCAGCTGATCCTCCCCTACGAGCAGTACTTC. It codes for CASSQLILPYEQYF.

This clonotype appeared many times. This chain joins TRBV27 and TRBJ1-6, with D unclear. Germline CDR1 and CDR2: MNHEY and SMNVEV (reference sequence). Trimming took off 5 bases at V and 9 bases at J, with 11 bases between the two ends. The CDR3 covers 13 residues. The CDR3 DNA is TGTGCCAGCAGTCTTACAAACGGTTCACCCCTCCACTTT. Encoded protein: CASSLTNGSPLHF.

This clonotype showed up many times. The V call is TRBV18, the J call TRBJ2-5, with unresolved D. V was clipped by 3 bases and J by 5 bases, with 7 bases between them. Germline-derived CDR1 and CDR2 are KGHSH and LQKENI. CDR3 length: 12 amino acids. In DNA, the CDR3 is TGTGCCAGCTCACCTGCCAAGGAGACCCAGTACTTC. Translating gives CASSPAKETQYF.

About this clonotype itself: Likely a read error: the CDR3 ends without its conserved phenylalanine or tryptophan. The rearrangement joins TRBV11-3 to TRBJ2-7; 7 bases are a match to TRBD2. The CDR3 extends over 15 amino acids. Germline lookup yields CDR1 SGHNT and CDR2 YENEEA. J lost 2 bases, V lost 3 bases, and 7 bases had no gene match. The CDR3 region is CASSFGRDYPYEQYL. The CDR3 DNA reads TGTGCCAGCAGCTTTGGCAGGGACTACCCCTACGAGCAGTACTTG.

This clonotype has a handful of counts. The rearrangement links TRBV30 to TRBJ1-1; TRBD1 might be the D (6 bases). There are 12 residues in the CDR3. The V end was cut by 3 bases, the J end by 12 bases, with 17 bases between. CDR1 is GTSNPN and CDR2 is SVGIG in the germline V gene (reference sequence). The CDR3 is CAWRWGGGRSFF. In DNA form, the CDR3 reads TGTGCCTGGAGATGGGGCGGGGGGCGATCTTTCTTT. Complete variable domain (other parts from reference TRBV30 and TRBJ1-1): SQTIHQWPATLVQPVGSPLSLECTVEGTSNPNLYWYRQAAGRGLQLLFYSVGIGQISSEVPQNLSASRPQDRQFILSSKKLLLSDSGFYLCAWRWGGGRSFFGQGTRLTVV.

This clonotype has only a few counts. The chain is built from TRBV30 and TRBJ1-4; D unresolved. The CDR3 is 15 residues long. Looked up from germline, CDR1 is GTSNPN and CDR2 is SVGIG (reference sequence). V was pared by 2 bases and J by 4 bases, with 14 bases between. CDR3 region: CAWSITSGFNEKLFF. Written as DNA, the CDR3 is TGTGCCTGGAGTATTACATCGGGGTTTAATGAAAAACTGTTTTTT.

The J gene is TRBJ1-1, the V gene TRBV28, with D possibly matching TRBD1 (5 bases). Germline V gene lookup returns CDR1 MDHEN and CDR2 SYDVKM. This CDR3 spans 17 amino acids. V gave up 0 bases and J gave up 9 bases, with 23 bases separating them. The CDR3 DNA is TGTGCCAGCAGTTTATGGCGGGCAGGAACGCGGGGGGGGAAAGCTTTCTTT. It translates to CASSLWRAGTRGGKAFF.

A note on this clonotype: A much larger clone lies a single base off, so this may be a read error. This chain connects TRBV7-9 to TRBJ1-2; 7 bases match TRBD1. Per the germline V gene, CDR1 is SEHNR and CDR2 is FQNEAQ (reference sequence). The CDR3 loop spans 15 amino acids. As DNA, the CDR3 is TGTGCCAGCAGCGATGGGACAGCTTATAACTATGGCCACACCTTC. It translates to CASSDGTAYNYGHTF.

This clonotype was observed many times. The V gene is TRBV28, the J gene TRBJ2-6; D unresolved. Germline loops: CDR1 MDHEN, CDR2 SYDVKM. CDR3 size: 16 residues. V dropped 1 base and J dropped 0 bases, with 7 bases sitting between them. Written as DNA, the CDR3 is TGTGCCAGCAGTTTATCAGCAGTCTCTGGGGCCAACGTCCTGACTTTC. It yields the protein CASSLSAVSGANVLTF.

In its sample, this clonotype was seen many times. The CDR3 nucleotides are TGTGCCTGGAGTGTACAAGTGAACACTGAAGCTTTCTTT. Its protein is CAWSVQVNTEAFF. J is TRBJ1-1 and V is TRBV30; no clear D gene. The germline V gene has CDR1 GTSNPN and CDR2 SVGIG (reference sequence). V was clipped by 0 bases and J by 0 bases, with 5 bases between them. The CDR3 extends over 13 amino acids. Looking up the rest from reference TRBV30 and TRBJ1-1 gives the full variable domain: SQTIHQWPATLVQPVGSPLSLECTVEGTSNPNLYWYRQAAGRGLQLLFYSVGIGQISSEVPQNLSASRPQDRQFILSSKKLLLSDSGFYLCAWSVQVNTEAFFGQGTRLTVV.

A few counts support this clonotype. This may come from a read error, since a much larger clone is one base off. As the CDR3 is not closed by the conserved phenylalanine or tryptophan, this likely results from a read error. The V call is TRBV2, the J call TRBJ1-2; weak D call: TRBD1 (5 bases). Germline loops: CDR1 SNHLY, CDR2 FYNNEI. The length of the CDR3 is 16 residues. V dropped 7 bases and J dropped 2 bases, with 20 bases sitting between them. Here the CDR3 DNA reads TGTGCCAGCAATCCTGATGCTTGGGGGGGAAACTATGGCTACACCCTC. It is translated as CASNPDAWGGNYGYTL.

The chain couples TRBV19 to TRBJ1-1; TRBD1 agrees at 8 bases. Per the germline V gene, CDR1 is LNHDA and CDR2 is SQIVND (reference sequence). V was pared by 6 bases and J by 2 bases, with 11 bases of the junction left unmatched. There are 16 residues in the CDR3. The CDR3 is CASRTTGGLLNTEAFF. The CDR3 DNA sequence: TGTGCCAGTAGAACTACAGGGGGGTTATTAAACACTGAAGCTTTCTTT.

The rearrangement joins TRBV5-1 to TRBJ2-7; possibly TRBD1 or TRBD2 for D (5 bases each). Germline lookup yields CDR1 SGHRS and CDR2 YFSETQ. The CDR3 has 15 residues. V dropped 4 bases and J dropped 2 bases, with 16 bases sitting between them. CDR3 nucleotides: TGCGCCAGCAGCGCCGGGACCCCAAATGCCTACGAGCAGTACTTC. Translated, it gives CASSAGTPNAYEQYF.

This chain uses TRBV20-1 with TRBJ2-3; D gene uncertain. The CDR3 totals 15 residues. Trimming took 3 bases from V and 0 from J, leaving 13 bases between them. Germline V gene data show CDR1 as DFQATT and CDR2 as SNEGSKA (reference sequence). The CDR3 spells CSASPKGSSTDTQYF. CDR3 in DNA: TGCAGTGCTAGTCCTAAAGGTTCTAGCACAGATACGCAGTATTTT.

This clonotype was recorded a few times. The rearrangement uses TRBV18 and TRBJ1-1, with 9 bases fitting TRBD1. J was trimmed by 6 bases and V by 3 bases; bases with no gene match: 14. CDR1 KGHSH and CDR2 LQKENI come from the germline V gene. The CDR3 contains 17 residues. The CDR3 sequence is CASSPPPGTGRRSEAFF. The CDR3 DNA reads as TGTGCCAGCTCACCCCCACCAGGGACAGGGAGGAGGTCTGAAGCTTTCTTT. The whole variable domain, filled in from reference TRBV18 and TRBJ1-1, reads NAGVMQNPRHLVRRRGQEARLRCSPMKGHSHVYWYRQLPEEGLKFMVYLQKENIIDESGMPKERFSAEFPKEGPSILRIQQVVRGDSAAYFCASSPPPGTGRRSEAFFGQGTRLTVV.

The V and J genes are TRBV20-1 and TRBJ2-3; the match to TRBD2 covers 7 bases. CDR3 length: 18 amino acids. With V trimmed by 5 bases and J by 1 base, 18 bases remained unmatched. Looked up from germline, CDR1 is DFQATT and CDR2 is SNEGSKA (reference sequence). CDR3 coding DNA: TGCAGTGCTCCAGTTGTGACTAGCTCTCAGAGTGGCACAGATACGCAGTATTTT. This codes for CSAPVVTSSQSGTDTQYF.

As concerns this clonotype: One base away lies a much larger clone, so this may be a sequencing read error. V and J are TRBV28 and TRBJ1-2, with 8 bases that match TRBD1. Germline V gives CDR1 MDHEN, CDR2 SYDVKM. The V and J ends lost 10 bases and 7 bases, in that order; junction bases with no gene match: 14. This CDR3 spans 14 amino acids. This CDR3 reads CAIKRGQALGGYTF. Written as DNA, the CDR3 is TGTGCCATCAAGAGGGGACAGGCGTTGGGTGGCTACACCTTC.

At least ten counts were recorded for this clonotype. CDR3 sequence (DNA): TGTGCCACCAGTTCCACAGCCCTTGGTGGCTACACCTTC. This translates into CATSSTALGGYTF. The chain uses TRBV24-1 and TRBJ1-2; unclear D gene. The V end was cut by 6 bases, the J end by 7 bases, with 14 bases between. CDR3 size: 13 residues. CDR1 KGHDR and CDR2 SFDVKD come from the germline V gene.

On this clonotype itself: A single base separates this from a much larger clone, so it may be a read error. The chain is built from TRBV30 and TRBJ1-1; D is possibly TRBD1 (6 bases). Germline loops: CDR1 GTSNPN, CDR2 SVGIG (reference sequence). The CDR3 is made up of 16 amino acids. The CDR3 protein is CAWSVRPGEVNTDAFF. The CDR3 region has the DNA TGTGCCTGGAGTGTACGACCAGGGGAGGTCAACACTGACGCTTTCTTT.

Here the CDR3 DNA reads TGCGCCAGCAGTTCCGACGGGGGACCAACCTACGAGCAGTACTTC. It encodes CASSSDGGPTYEQYF. The rearrangement joins TRBV5-1 to TRBJ2-7; D may be TRBD2 (6 bases). The germline V gene has CDR1 SGHRS and CDR2 YFSETQ. There are 15 residues in the CDR3. V shed 5 bases and J shed 2 bases, with 17 bases lying between them.

This clonotype has ten or more counts. The chain has TRBV6-1 and TRBJ1-1, with a weak D call TRBD1 (5 bases). Trimming cost V 2 bases and J 1 base, with 8 bases left between them. The CDR3 is made up of 14 amino acids. CDR1 is MNHNS, CDR2 SASEGT, per germline. The CDR3 nucleotides read TGTGCCAGCAGTGAACGACAGAAGAACACTGAAGCTTTCTTT. Translating gives CASSERQKNTEAFF.